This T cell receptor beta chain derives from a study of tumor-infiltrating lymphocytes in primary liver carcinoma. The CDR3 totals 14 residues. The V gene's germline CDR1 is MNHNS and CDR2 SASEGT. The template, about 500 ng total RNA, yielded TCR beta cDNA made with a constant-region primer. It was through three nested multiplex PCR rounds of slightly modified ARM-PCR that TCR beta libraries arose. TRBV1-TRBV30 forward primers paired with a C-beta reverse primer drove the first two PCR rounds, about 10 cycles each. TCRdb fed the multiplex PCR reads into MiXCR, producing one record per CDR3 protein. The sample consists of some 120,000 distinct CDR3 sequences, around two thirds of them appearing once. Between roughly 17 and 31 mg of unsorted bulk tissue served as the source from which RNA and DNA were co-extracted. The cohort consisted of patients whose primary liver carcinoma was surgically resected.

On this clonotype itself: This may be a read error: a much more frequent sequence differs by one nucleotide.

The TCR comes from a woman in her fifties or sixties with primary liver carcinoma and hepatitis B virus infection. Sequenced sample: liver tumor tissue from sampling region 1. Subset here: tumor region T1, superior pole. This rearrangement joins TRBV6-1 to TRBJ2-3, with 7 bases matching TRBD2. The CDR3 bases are TGTGCCAGCAGTCTGACTAGCTACACAGATACGCCGTATTTT. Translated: CASSLTSYTDTPYF.